This TCR beta chain was documented in a study of blood T cell repertoires in COVID-19. Germline-derived CDR1 and CDR2 are MNHEY and SMNVEV (reference sequence). With 4 bases clipped from V and 3 bases from J, the junction kept 5 bases outside the gene matches. The CDR3 loop spans 15 amino acids. The method was immunoSEQ multiplex PCR; TCRdb's version includes in-frame clones alone and lacks a portion of them. The sample holds 150,000 to 200,000 clones, 83% seen once. Material: peripheral blood. The chain employs TRBV27 and TRBJ1-5; the match to TRBD1 covers 8 bases. The TCR originated in a woman older than 75 with acute or convalescent COVID-19. The CDR3: CASSWTGIPNQPQHF. Here the CDR3 DNA reads TGTGCCAGCAGTTGGACAGGGATCCCCAATCAGCCCCAGCATTTT.